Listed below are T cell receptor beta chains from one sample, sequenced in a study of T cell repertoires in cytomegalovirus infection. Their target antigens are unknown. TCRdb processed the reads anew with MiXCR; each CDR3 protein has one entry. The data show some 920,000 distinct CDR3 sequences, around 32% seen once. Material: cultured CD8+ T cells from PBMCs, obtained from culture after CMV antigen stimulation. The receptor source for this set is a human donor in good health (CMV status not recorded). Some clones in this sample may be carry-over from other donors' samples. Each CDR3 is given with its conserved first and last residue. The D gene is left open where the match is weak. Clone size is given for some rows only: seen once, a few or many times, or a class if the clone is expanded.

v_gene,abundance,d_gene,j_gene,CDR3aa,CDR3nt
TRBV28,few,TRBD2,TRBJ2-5,CASSLVPAGLYQETQYF,TGTGCCAGCAGTTTAGTCCCAGCGGGGTTGTACCAAGAGACCCAGTACTTC
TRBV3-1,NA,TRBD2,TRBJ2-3,CASSQDEPSGADTQYF,TGTGCCAGCAGCCAAGATGAACCTAGCGGGGCAGATACGCAGTATTTT
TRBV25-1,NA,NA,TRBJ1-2,CASSRGGGYTF,TGTGCCAGTTCCCGAGGTGGTGGCTACACCTTC
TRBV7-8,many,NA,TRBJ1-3,CASSLEGFLNTIYF,TGTGCCAGCAGCTTAGAGGGATTCTTGAACACCATATATTTT
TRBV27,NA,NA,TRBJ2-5,CASSPRPYGQETQYF,TGTGCCAGCAGCCCCAGACCGTATGGTCAAGAGACCCAGTACTTC
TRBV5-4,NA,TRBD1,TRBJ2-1,CVSRDSHNEQFF,TGTGTCAGCCGGGACAGTCACAATGAGCAGTTCTTC
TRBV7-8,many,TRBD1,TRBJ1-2,CASNDRGPHYGYTF,TGTGCCAGCAACGACAGGGGCCCCCACTATGGCTACACCTTC
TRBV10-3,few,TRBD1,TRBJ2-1,CAAGQGWDEQFF,TGTGCCGCGGGACAGGGGTGGGATGAGCAGTTCTTC
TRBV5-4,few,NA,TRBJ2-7,CASSPAGVPEQYF,TGTGCCAGCAGCCCGGCCGGGGTACCCGAGCAGTACTTC
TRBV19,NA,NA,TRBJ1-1,CASNNDPGGTEAFF,TGTGCCAGTAATAACGACCCCGGGGGCACTGAAGCTTTCTTT
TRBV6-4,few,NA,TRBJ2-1,CASSESPGTSNEQFF,TGTGCCAGCAGTGAGAGTCCCGGGACCTCCAATGAGCAGTTCTTC
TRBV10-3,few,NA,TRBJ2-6,CAIIGTGGDAGANVLTF,TGTGCCATCATAGGCACAGGGGGGGATGCTGGGGCCAACGTCCTGACTTTC
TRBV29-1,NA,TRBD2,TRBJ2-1,CSVDGLAGINEQFF,TGCAGCGTTGACGGACTAGCGGGGATCAATGAGCAGTTCTTC
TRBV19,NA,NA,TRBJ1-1,CASSTGGSEAFF,TGTGCCAGTAGTACCGGAGGATCTGAAGCTTTCTTT
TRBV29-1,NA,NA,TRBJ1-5,CSVLTGLPNQPQHF,TGCAGCGTTCTTACGGGACTACCTAATCAGCCCCAGCATTTT
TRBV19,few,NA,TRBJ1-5,CASEYGGRLYSNQPQHF,TGTGCCAGTGAATATGGGGGCCGCCTATATAGCAATCAGCCCCAGCATTTT
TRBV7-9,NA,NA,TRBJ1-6,CASSFQYRAFSSPLHF,TGTGCCAGCAGCTTTCAATACCGGGCTTTTTCATCACCCCTCCACTTT
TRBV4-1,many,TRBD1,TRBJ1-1,CASSQPTQTGVTEAFF,TGCGCCAGCAGCCAGCCCACCCAGACAGGGGTGACTGAAGCTTTCTTT
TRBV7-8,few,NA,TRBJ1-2,CASSLDRFKSYGYTF,TGTGCCAGCAGCTTAGACAGGTTTAAGAGCTATGGCTACACCTTC
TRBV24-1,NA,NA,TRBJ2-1,CATSALGDPYNEQFF,TGTGCCACCAGTGCTTTGGGAGATCCCTACAATGAGCAGTTCTTC
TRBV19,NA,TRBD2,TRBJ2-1,CASMEGGGNNEQFF,TGTGCCAGTATGGAGGGCGGGGGAAACAATGAGCAGTTCTTC
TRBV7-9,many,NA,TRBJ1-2,CASNLQDSYGYTF,TGTGCCAGCAACCTACAGGACAGCTATGGCTACACCTTC
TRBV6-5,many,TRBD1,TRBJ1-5,CASSYSAGGSQHF,TGTGCCAGCAGTTACTCGGCAGGGGGGTCCCAGCATTTT
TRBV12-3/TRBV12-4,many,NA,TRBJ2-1,CASSLPGGAGYNEQFF,TGTGCCAGCAGTTTACCAGGGGGGGCAGGTTACAATGAGCAGTTCTTC
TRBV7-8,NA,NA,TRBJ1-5,CASSLNRVDNQPQHF,TGTGCCAGCAGCTTAAACAGGGTTGATAACCAGCCCCAGCATTTT
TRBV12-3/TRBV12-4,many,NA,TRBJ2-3,CASSTGITDTQYF,TGTGCCAGCAGCACAGGAATCACAGATACGCAGTATTTT
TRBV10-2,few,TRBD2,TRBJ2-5,CASSESASGGETQYF,TGCGCCAGCAGTGAGTCAGCTAGCGGGGGAGAGACCCAGTACTTC
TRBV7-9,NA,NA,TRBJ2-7,CASSLNGGQGPYEQYF,TGTGCCAGCAGCTTAAATGGGGGGCAGGGGCCCTACGAGCAGTACTTC
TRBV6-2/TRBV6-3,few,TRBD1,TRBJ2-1,CASSYSSRGPYNEQFF,TGTGCCAGCAGTTACTCGTCCAGGGGGCCTTACAATGAGCAGTTCTTC
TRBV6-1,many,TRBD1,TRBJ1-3,CASSPGQGANGNTIYF,TGTGCCAGCAGCCCGGGACAGGGGGCGAACGGAAACACCATATATTTT
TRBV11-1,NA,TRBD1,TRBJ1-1,CASSRDREEVFTEAFF,TGTGCCAGTAGCCGGGACAGGGAGGAGGTTTTCACTGAAGCTTTCTTT
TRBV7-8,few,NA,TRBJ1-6,CASSYGGRALHF,TGTGCCAGCAGCTACGGCGGGCGGGCCCTCCACTTT
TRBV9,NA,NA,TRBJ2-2,CASSGGDTGELFF,TGTGCCAGCAGCGGCGGGGACACCGGGGAGCTGTTTTTT
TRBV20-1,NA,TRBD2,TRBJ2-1,CSARDLLAGASYNEQFF,TGCAGTGCTAGAGATCTCTTAGCGGGGGCCAGCTACAATGAGCAGTTCTTC
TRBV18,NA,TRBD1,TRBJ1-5,CASSPAGGPPPQHF,TGTGCCAGCTCACCCGCAGGGGGCCCCCCTCCCCAGCATTTT
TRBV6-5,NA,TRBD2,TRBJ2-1,CASSYELAGALYNEQFF,TGTGCCAGCAGTTACGAGCTAGCGGGGGCCCTATACAATGAGCAGTTCTTC
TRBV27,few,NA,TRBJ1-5,CASSFGVSQPQHF,TGTGCCAGCAGTTTTGGGGTCAGTCAGCCCCAGCATTTT
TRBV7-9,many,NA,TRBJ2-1,CASSLEWGYNEQFF,TGTGCCAGCAGCTTAGAGTGGGGGTACAATGAGCAGTTCTTC
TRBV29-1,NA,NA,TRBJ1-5,CSVAEGNQPQHF,TGCAGCGTGGCGGAAGGAAATCAGCCCCAGCATTTT
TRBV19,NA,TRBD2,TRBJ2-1,CASTSTSGAYNEQFF,TGTGCCAGTACCTCGACTAGCGGGGCCTACAATGAGCAGTTCTTC
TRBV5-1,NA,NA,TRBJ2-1,CASSLGRLSSYNEQFF,TGCGCCAGCAGCTTGGGTCGACTAAGCTCCTACAATGAGCAGTTCTTC
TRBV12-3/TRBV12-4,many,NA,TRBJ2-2,CASSLANRGENTGELFF,TGTGCCAGCAGTTTAGCGAATAGGGGGGAGAACACCGGGGAGCTGTTTTTT
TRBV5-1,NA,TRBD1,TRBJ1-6,CASSSLDRGPNSPLHF,TGCGCCAGCAGCTCCCTTGACAGGGGGCCTAATTCACCCCTCCACTTT
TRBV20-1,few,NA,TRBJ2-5,CSARQGPQETQYF,TGCAGTGCTAGACAGGGACCCCAAGAGACCCAGTACTTC